This T cell receptor (beta chain) was sequenced in a study of vaccination effects on CD4 cells after COVID-19. Whole-study results and caveats: By a late point after vaccination, infection- and vaccine-induced clones had shrunk markedly through clonal contraction.

Libraries were prepared by immunoSEQ multiplex PCR; TCRdb keeps only in-frame clonotypes and omits some of them. The profile shows tens of thousands of clones, 81% of them singletons. Notes on this clone: Its antigen remains unidentified.

Prior to sequencing, the ViraFEST assay stimulated PBMC with viral peptide pools, which expanded the antigen-specific CD4+ T cells. Upon completion of more than 9 days in culture, CD4+ T cells were isolated. None of the vaccinated had previously contracted SARS-CoV-2, and their nucleocapsid antibodies tested negative. V was trimmed by 5 bases and J by 3 bases, leaving 14 bases between them. The length of the CDR3 is 15 residues. Per the germline V gene, CDR1 is LNHDA and CDR2 is SQIVND (reference sequence). The gene calls are TRBV19 and TRBJ1-3, with unresolved D. The specimen comprised CD4+ T cells from PBMCs cultured with HCoV-229E spike peptides, sampled before COVID-19 vaccination. This clonotype was obtained from a human donor who received a COVID-19 vaccine. The CDR3 nucleotides read TGTGCCAGTAGTGTAAAGGGAAGCTTTGGAAACACCATATATTTT. Translated: CASSVKGSFGNTIYF.